These T cell receptor beta chains were read from a single sample in a study of spatial heterogeneity in lung cancer. TCRdb passed the 5' RACE reads through MiXCR, listing each CDR3 protein once. This sample yields about 120,000 distinct CDR3 sequences, of which roughly an eighth are seen a single time; over 15% belongs to the top ten. The sample consisted of PBMCs, taken at follow-up. The receptors were sampled from a male donor with early-stage non-small cell lung cancer. CDR3s include the opening cysteine and the closing phenylalanine or tryptophan. Each record gives: CDR3 length, D gene, V gene, clone size, J gene, CDR3 DNA, CDR3 protein. A D gene is named only where the DNA matches it firmly. A clone size is listed for some rows: how often the clone was seen (once, few, many), or a class if it is expanded.

13	TRBD1	TRBV29-1	many	TRBJ1-2	TGCAGCGCCGGGGGACAGGGGGACGGCGGCTACACCTTC	CSAGGQGDGGYTF
14	-	TRBV27	few	TRBJ2-1	TGTGCCAGCAGTTTAGGACTTTCCTACAATGAGCAGTTCTTC	CASSLGLSYNEQFF
13	TRBD1	TRBV10-3	-	TRBJ1-5	TGTGCCATCAGGGGACAGCTCAATCAGCCCCAGCATTTT	CAIRGQLNQPQHF
15	-	TRBV11-2	many	TRBJ1-3	TGTGCCAGCAGCTTCACCCGGGAGCCTGGAAACACCATATATTTT	CASSFTREPGNTIYF
17	-	TRBV4-2	-	TRBJ2-7	TGTGCCAGCAGCCAATGGGGAATAGCCGACACTTTCTACGAGCAGTACTTC	CASSQWGIADTFYEQYF
15	-	TRBV18	few	TRBJ1-6	TGTGCCAGCTCACCCGGGACAACGGGTAATTCACCCCTCCACTTT	CASSPGTTGNSPLHF
11	-	TRBV6-5	-	TRBJ1-1	TGTGCCAGTTTACAGAACACTGAAGCTTTCTTT	CASLQNTEAFF
16	-	TRBV10-3	-	TRBJ1-5	TGTGCCATCAGTCAACACCGGGACGGCCTCAATCAGCCCCAGCATTTT	CAISQHRDGLNQPQHF
15	TRBD1	TRBV19	-	TRBJ1-6	TGTGCCAGTAGCCTACAGGGGGCGGATAATTCACCCCTCCACTTT	CASSLQGADNSPLHF
13	TRBD1	TRBV27	many	TRBJ2-7	TGTGCCAGCAGCCACGACAGGGGTTACGAGCAGTACTTC	CASSHDRGYEQYF
14	TRBD2	TRBV20-1	-	TRBJ2-3	TGCAGTGGACTAGCGGGGGGGTTCACAGATACGCAGTATTTT	CSGLAGGFTDTQYF
13	TRBD1	TRBV7-9	-	TRBJ1-1	TGTGCCAGCAGCCGAAACGACAGGGGCACAGCTTTCTTT	CASSRNDRGTAFF
11	-	TRBV20-1	many	TRBJ1-1	TGCAGTGCCAGGAAGAACACTGAAGCTTTCTTT	CSARKNTEAFF
13	-	TRBV20-1	few	TRBJ1-1	TGCAGTGCTAGCCGCAGCATGAACACTGAAGCTTTCTTT	CSASRSMNTEAFF
15	-	TRBV12-3/TRBV12-4	many	TRBJ1-5	TGTGCCAGCAGTTCCGCGGGGCAGAGCAATCAGCCCCAGCATTTT	CASSSAGQSNQPQHF
15	-	TRBV5-1	many	TRBJ1-6	TGCGCCAGCAGCTTGGATCTGGGAGTGGATTCACCCCTCCACTTT	CASSLDLGVDSPLHF
14	-	TRBV13	once	TRBJ2-1	TGTGCCAGCAGCTTAGAACGGCACGGTGGGGAGCAGTTCTTC	CASSLERHGGEQFF
13	-	TRBV6-5	few	TRBJ2-7	TGTGCCAGCAGTTACGGACGGACCTACGAGCAGTACTTC	CASSYGRTYEQYF
12	-	TRBV5-1	few	TRBJ2-7	TGCGCCAGCAGCTTGGAGGGCGACGAGCAGTACTTC	CASSLEGDEQYF
15	TRBD1	TRBV30	many	TRBJ1-4	TGTGCCTGGAGTGTACTGAGGGGGCGCCGGGAAAAACTGTTTTTT	CAWSVLRGRREKLFF
14	-	TRBV6-5	-	TRBJ1-6	TGTGCCAGCAAAATCCAGGGTGCGAATTCACCCCTCCACTTT	CASKIQGANSPLHF
16	TRBD2	TRBV6-2/TRBV6-3	few	TRBJ2-7	TGTGCCAGCAGTCCCCTGCTAGCGGGGGAAACCTACGAGCAGTACTTC	CASSPLLAGETYEQYF
15	-	TRBV10-3	-	TRBJ2-4	TGTGCCATCAGTGACGGGGGCCGGGGCAAAAACATTCAGTACTTC	CAISDGGRGKNIQYF
15	TRBD1	TRBV3-1	few	TRBJ2-7	TGTGCCAGCAGCCAAGCCTCGACCGGGACAGACGAGCAGTACTTC	CASSQASTGTDEQYF
15	-	TRBV5-1	few	TRBJ2-6	TGCGCCAGCAGCTTGACCGGGCCCGGGGCCAACGTCCTGACTTTC	CASSLTGPGANVLTF
14	-	TRBV20-1	many	TRBJ1-1	TGCAGTGCGAAGATGACAAGCGGGAACACTGAAGCTTTCTTT	CSAKMTSGNTEAFF
15	-	TRBV5-1	-	TRBJ1-1	TGCGCCAGCAGCCTTTTTACCCCCGGGCAAACTGAAGCTTTCTTT	CASSLFTPGQTEAFF
15	-	TRBV7-9	few	TRBJ1-3	TGTGCCAGCAGCCCCGAGACAGCCTCTGGAAACACCATATATTTT	CASSPETASGNTIYF
12	TRBD2	TRBV5-1	-	TRBJ2-3	TGCGCCAGCAGCAGCGGGGGAGATACGCAGTATTTT	CASSSGGDTQYF
17	-	TRBV21-1	many	TRBJ1-5	TGTGCCAGCAGCAAAGACATAACAGCCCCGCGGAATCAGCCCCAGCATTTT	CASSKDITAPRNQPQHF
16	-	TRBV6-5	-	TRBJ1-5	TGTGCCAGCAGGAGTGTGGGGGGAGCGGGCAATCAGCCCCAGCATTTT	CASRSVGGAGNQPQHF
18	TRBD1	TRBV6-2/TRBV6-3	-	TRBJ1-5	TGTGCCAGCAGTTACTCAGTGGGACAGGGGGCAAGCAATCAGCCCCAGCATTTT	CASSYSVGQGASNQPQHF
11	-	TRBV2	-	TRBJ1-1	TGTGCCAGCAGTGTTGGGCGGCCAGCTTTCTTT	CASSVGRPAFF
10	-	TRBV20-1	-	TRBJ2-7	TGCAGCGCGTTTCTCTACGAGCAGTACTTC	CSAFLYEQYF
14	TRBD1	TRBV27	few	TRBJ2-5	TGTGCCAGCAGTTTACCCGGACAGGGAGAGACCCAGTACTTC	CASSLPGQGETQYF
13	-	TRBV20-1	many	TRBJ2-7	TGCAGTGCTAGCGGCTCTGAGGCCTACGAGCAGTACTTC	CSASGSEAYEQYF
13	-	TRBV20-1	many	TRBJ1-5	TGCAGTGCTGCCCGGGGTAGCAATCAGCCCCAGCATTTT	CSAARGSNQPQHF
15	-	TRBV9	-	TRBJ1-6	TGTGCCAGCAGCCCAGAGGGGCAGAGTAATTCACCCCTCCACTTT	CASSPEGQSNSPLHF
12	-	TRBV27	-	TRBJ2-2	TGTGCCAGCAGCCGCCCTGGCGGGGAGCTGTTTTTT	CASSRPGGELFF
12	-	TRBV6-5	many	TRBJ2-2	TGTATCACGGAGGGGGTGACCGGGGAGCTGTTTTTT	CITEGVTGELFF
11	-	TRBV6-5	-	TRBJ1-5	TGTGCCAGCAGGACGGATCAGCCCCAGCATTTT	CASRTDQPQHF
13	TRBD1	TRBV20-1	few	TRBJ2-3	TGCAGTGCGCCCCAGGGGGCGGATGGTACGCAGTATTTT	CSAPQGADGTQYF
15	TRBD1	TRBV7-3	few	TRBJ1-6	TGTGCCAGCAGCTTAACCGGGACAGATAATTCACCCCTCCACTTT	CASSLTGTDNSPLHF